A single sample gave rise to the 22 T cell receptor beta chains below, sequenced in a study of blood T cell repertoires in COVID-19. Generated by immunoSEQ multiplex PCR, the TCRdb table keeps only in-frame clones and is missing some. The sample lists around 100,000 clones, 75% to 90% occurring once. The sample consisted of peripheral blood. The receptors come from a man in his 60s with COVID-19, enrolled during active disease.

This chain connects TRBV28 to TRBJ1-3; D uncertain. Germline assignment: CDR1 MDHEN and CDR2 SYDVKM. Trimming removed 3 bases from V and 0 bases from J, with 6 bases in between. CDR3 size: 14 residues. The CDR3, as DNA: TGTGCCAGCAGTTTCCGACACTCTGGAAACACCATATATTTT. Translation: CASSFRHSGNTIYF. Full variable domain (missing parts from reference TRBV28 and TRBJ1-3): DVKVTQSSRYLVKRTGEKVFLECVQDMDHENMFWYRQDPGLGLRLIYFSYDVKMKEKGDIPEGYSVSREKKERFSLILESASTNQTSMYLCASSFRHSGNTIYFGEGSWLTVV.

The rearrangement joins TRBV27 to TRBJ1-4, with D maybe TRBD1 (6 bases). Germline CDR1 and CDR2: MNHEY and SMNVEV (reference sequence). V was trimmed by 10 bases and J by 1 base, leaving 22 bases between them. The length of the CDR3 is 17 residues. CDR3 bases: TGTGCCAACAGCTATTCGCAGGGGATCGAAACTAATGAAAAACTGTTTTTT. It translates to CANSYSQGIETNEKLFF.

The J gene is TRBJ1-3, the V gene TRBV6-5; D not certain. This CDR3 contains 13 residues. Germline CDR1 and CDR2: MNHEY and SVGAGI. The V end lost 9 bases, the J end lost 0 bases, and 9 bases lay between the germline ends. The CDR3 region has the DNA TGTGCCAGTAGAGGTATCTCTGGAAACACCATATATTTT. The encoded protein is CASRGISGNTIYF.

V usage is TRBV9 and J usage is TRBJ2-3; perhaps TRBD1 as D (5 bases). Germline assignment: CDR1 SGDLS and CDR2 YYNGEE. Trimming cost V 4 bases and J 2 bases, with 14 bases left between them. The CDR3 is made up of 15 amino acids. Written as DNA, the CDR3 is TGTGCCAGCAGCTACCGACAGAGTTTCACAGATACGCAGTATTTT. This sequence encodes CASSYRQSFTDTQYF.

This chain connects TRBV5-4 to TRBJ2-5; 11 positions match TRBD2. This CDR3 has 15 amino acids. The germline V gene has CDR1 SGHNT and CDR2 YYREEE (reference sequence). The ends lost 4 bases at V and 1 base at J; junction bases unmatched: 3. CDR3 amino acids: CASSPGTSGQETQYF. In nucleotides, the CDR3 is TGTGCCAGCAGCCCTGGGACTAGCGGCCAAGAGACCCAGTACTTC.

This chain joins TRBV15 and TRBJ1-2; D perhaps matches TRBD1 (5 bases). The V gene lost 1 base and the J gene lost 1 base, with 13 bases spanning the gap. The CDR3 covers 16 residues. Germline CDR1 LNHNV, CDR2 YYDKDF (reference sequence). CDR3 nucleotides: TGTGCCACCAGCAGAGCCCCGGGGGGAGATAACTATGGCTACACCTTC. Translated, it gives CATSRAPGGDNYGYTF.

This clone has only one observation. The genes are TRBV7-2 and TRBJ1-1; D uncertain. Germline CDR1 and CDR2: SGHTA and FQGNSA. The CDR3 is made up of 12 amino acids. V lost 3 bases and J 7 bases, leaving 9 bases between the germline ends. The CDR3 protein is CASSFSEGEAFF. CDR3 nucleotides: TGTGCCAGCAGCTTCTCTGAGGGTGAAGCTTTCTTT.

On this clone itself: A read error may produce the germline difference seen at one junction end. Other DNA sequences in this sample translate to the same CDR3. V and J are TRBV5-6 and TRBJ2-5, with TRBD2 matching 8 bases. Germline V CDR1 and CDR2: SGHDT, YYEEEE. This CDR3 has 17 residues. The CDR3 DNA reads as TGTGCCAGCAGCCCCAGGAAGCGGGGGCGCGGGCAAGAAACCCAGTACTTC. The encoded protein is CASSPRKRGRGQETQYF.

This sequence joins TRBV5-1 and TRBJ2-1; tentatively, D is TRBD2 (6 bases). Per the germline V gene, CDR1 is SGHRS and CDR2 is YFSETQ. The ends were cut back, 3 bases at V and 9 bases at J, with 25 bases in the middle. The CDR3 sequence is 17 residues long. The CDR3 is CASSWHPSESKLGEQFF. DNA for the CDR3: TGCGCCAGCAGCTGGCACCCTAGCGAGTCTAAACTCGGTGAGCAGTTCTTC.

The genes are TRBV5-4 and TRBJ2-3; D might be TRBD1 (6 bases). The CDR3 spans 13 residues. Trimming stripped 4 bases from V and 6 bases from J, with 12 bases between. Germline CDR1 is SGHNT and CDR2 is YYREEE (reference sequence). DNA of the CDR3: TGTGCCAGCAGCCGGTGGACAGCGGATACGCAGTATTTT. Its translation is CASSRWTADTQYF.

The chain couples TRBV15 to TRBJ2-5; no reliable D call. CDR3 length equals 15 residues. Deletions cut 0 bases from V and 3 bases from J, with 11 bases between. Germline V gives CDR1 LNHNV, CDR2 YYDKDF (reference sequence). CDR3 in amino acids: CATSRDLHMKETQYF. As DNA, the CDR3 is TGTGCCACCAGCAGAGATCTCCACATGAAAGAGACCCAGTACTTC.

The V call is TRBV4-1, the J call TRBJ2-5; D not certain. The germline gives CDR1 MGHRA, CDR2 YSYEKL. This CDR3 is built from 15 residues. The germline V and J ends were trimmed by 6 bases and 3 bases, with 17 bases remaining between them. The CDR3 here is CASRREPAGEETQYF. The CDR3 DNA reads TGCGCCAGCAGACGAGAGCCCGCTGGAGAAGAGACCCAGTACTTC.

V usage is TRBV5-1 and J usage is TRBJ1-3; maybe TRBD1 (5 bases). V was trimmed by 3 bases and J by 2 bases, leaving 9 bases between them. The CDR3 has 14 residues. Germline CDR1 reads SGHRS; CDR2 reads YFSETQ. In DNA form, the CDR3 reads TGCGCCAGCAGCTCCGAAGGGGCTGGAAACACCATATATTTT. It specifies CASSSEGAGNTIYF.

The gene calls are TRBV12-5 and TRBJ2-7; 8 nucleotides agree with TRBD1. CDR1 and CDR2 (germline): LGHNT, FRNRAP. This CDR3 is built from 13 residues. J lost 3 bases, V lost 3 bases, and 1 base had no gene match. CDR3 loop: CASGFDRGYEQYF. As DNA, the CDR3 is TGTGCTAGTGGTTTTGACAGGGGCTACGAGCAGTACTTC.

This clone was picked up a small number of times. The chain employs TRBV29-1 and TRBJ1-2; D may be TRBD1 (5 bases). Germline V gene lookup returns CDR1 SQVTM and CDR2 ANQGSEA. V was trimmed by 0 bases and J by 8 bases, leaving 16 bases between them. CDR3 length: 14 amino acids. The chain's CDR3 is CSVEDPDSQGGYTF. The CDR3 DNA follows: TGCAGCGTTGAAGATCCAGACAGCCAAGGGGGCTACACCTTC.

This chain joins TRBV11-3 and TRBJ1-1; D is possibly TRBD1 (6 bases). V lost 2 bases, J lost 4 bases, and 14 bases lay in between. CDR1 is SGHNT and CDR2 is YENEEA in the germline V gene. CDR3 length equals 15 residues. CDR3 nucleotides: TGTGCCAGCAGCTTACCGGGGGAGGGGGGCACTGAAGCTTTCTTT. Protein product: CASSLPGEGGTEAFF.

This clone was observed once. V gene TRBV2 combines with J gene TRBJ2-1; possibly TRBD1 for D (6 bases). Deletions cut 6 bases from V and 0 bases from J, with 9 bases between. Germline assignment: CDR1 SNHLY and CDR2 FYNNEI. The CDR3 covers 14 residues. CDR3 bases: TGTGCCAGCAGCCGGGACAACTCCTACAATGAGCAGTTCTTC. Amino acid sequence: CASSRDNSYNEQFF.

This clone was detected only once. The chain combines TRBV6-4 with TRBJ2-7; weak D call: TRBD1 (6 bases). The V end lost 2 bases, the J end lost 4 bases, and 18 bases lay between the germline ends. Germline CDR1 and CDR2: MRHNA and SNTAGT. This CDR3 is 16 amino acids long. CDR3 in DNA: TGTGCCAGCAGTGACACCACAGGGCAGGGGAGTTACGAGCAGTACTTC. Translation gives CASSDTTGQGSYEQYF.

This chain joins TRBV6-5 and TRBJ2-7; the match to TRBD2 covers 8 bases. Trimming removed 4 bases from V and 5 bases from J; junction bases left unmatched: 13. Germline loops: CDR1 MNHEY, CDR2 SVGAGI. The CDR3 loop spans 16 amino acids. The CDR3 region is CASSSRTSRRLNEQYF. CDR3 DNA: TGTGCCAGCAGTTCAAGGACTAGCAGGAGGCTCAACGAGCAGTACTTC.

The chain links TRBV6-1 to TRBJ1-1; D is unresolved. Germline V gives CDR1 MNHNS, CDR2 SASEGT. The length of the CDR3 is 15 residues. V lost 2 bases and J 5 bases, leaving 15 bases between the germline ends. The CDR3 sequence is CASSESELGRTEAFF. The CDR3 bases are TGTGCCAGCAGTGAATCGGAACTCGGGAGGACTGAAGCTTTCTTT.

This chain joins TRBV3-1 (or the pseudogene TRBV3-2) and TRBJ2-1; 10 bases are a match to TRBD2. V gave up 0 bases and J gave up 6 bases; unmatched junction bases: 5. Germline assignment: CDR1 LGHDT and CDR2 YNNKEL (reference sequence). The CDR3 has 16 amino acids. CDR3 nucleotides: TGTGCCAGCAGCCAAGAGCCTAGCGGGAGTATCAATGAGCAGTTCTTC. Translated, it gives CASSQEPSGSINEQFF.

V and J are TRBV3-1 (or the pseudogene TRBV3-2) and TRBJ2-5; D not resolved. This CDR3 has 14 amino acids. The V end was cut by 0 bases, the J end by 1 base, with 6 bases between. In germline, CDR1 is LGHDT, CDR2 YNNKEL (reference sequence). The CDR3 spells CASSQEPGQETQYF. DNA for the CDR3: TGTGCCAGCAGCCAAGAACCGGGCCAAGAGACCCAGTACTTC.